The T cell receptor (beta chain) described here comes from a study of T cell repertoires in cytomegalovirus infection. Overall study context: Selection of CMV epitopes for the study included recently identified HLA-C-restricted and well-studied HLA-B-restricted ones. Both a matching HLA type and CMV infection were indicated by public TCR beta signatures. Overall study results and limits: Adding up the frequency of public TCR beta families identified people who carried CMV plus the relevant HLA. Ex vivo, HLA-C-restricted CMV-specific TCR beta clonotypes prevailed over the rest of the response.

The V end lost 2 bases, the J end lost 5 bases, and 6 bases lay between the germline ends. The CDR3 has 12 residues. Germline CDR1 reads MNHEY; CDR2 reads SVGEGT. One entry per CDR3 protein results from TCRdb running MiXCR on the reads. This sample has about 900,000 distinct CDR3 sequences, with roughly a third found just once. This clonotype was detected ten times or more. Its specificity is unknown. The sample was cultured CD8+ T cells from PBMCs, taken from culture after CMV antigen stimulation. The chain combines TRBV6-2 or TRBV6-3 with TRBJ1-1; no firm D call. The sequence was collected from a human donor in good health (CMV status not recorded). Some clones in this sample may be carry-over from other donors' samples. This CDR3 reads CASSYRVTEAFF. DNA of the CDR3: TGTGCCAGCAGTTACAGAGTAACTGAAGCTTTCTTT.